This TCR beta chain was profiled in a study of T cell changes during pregnancy in multiple sclerosis (dated 2019 in TCRdb). In terms of the full investigation: The study looked at changes in the T cell repertoire across pregnancy in women with multiple sclerosis.

Receptors were amplified or captured by the immunoSEQ multiplex PCR assay. What TCRdb holds here is the immuneACCESS table cut down to in-frame rearrangements. Part of the clones is not present; checked against another copy, under half of the missing clones reflect an unresolved V gene, and the others are unexplained. This sample lists roughly 100,000 clones; around 91% were detected once. The top ten clonotypes cover under 2% of the sample. In regard to this clone: Its specific antigen is unknown. Base qualities are not provided; no much larger clone lies one nucleotide away.

Measured from the cysteine to the phenylalanine, the CDR3 is 14 residues long. Here the CDR3 DNA is all that survives: 42 bases in frame from base 1. Trimming takes 3 bases from V and 7 bases from J, and the germline ends sit 16 bases apart. CDR1 is given as LNHNV and CDR2 as YYDKDF, both from the germline V gene (reference sequence). The chain was built from TRBV15 and TRBJ2-7; a tentative D match to TRBD2 spans 5 bases. The TCR originated in a female donor in good health, enrolled as a control in a pregnancy study. This sample comprised peripheral blood, obtained after pregnancy. The sequence in DNA is TGTGCCACCAGCAGGGCAGAAGCGGTGAGTGAGCAGTACTTC. It translates to CATSRAEAVSEQYF. With the rest looked up from the reference TRBV15 and TRBJ2-7 genes rather than sequenced, the full variable domain is DAMVIQNPRYQVTQFGKPVTLSCSQTLNHNVMYWYQQKSSQAPKLLFHYYDKDFNNEADTPDNFQSRRPNTSFCFLDIRSPGLGDTAMYLCATSRAEAVSEQYFGPGTRLTVT.